These 24 T cell receptor beta chains originate from one sample sequenced in a study of blood T cell repertoires in COVID-19. The assay was immunoSEQ multiplex PCR, and TCRdb's table has in-frame clones only and misses some. The sample lists roughly 300,000 clones; 85% were seen once. Sequenced input: peripheral blood. The origin of the receptors is a human donor in a cohort sampled during active COVID-19.

The chain joins TRBV7-2 to TRBJ2-5; TRBD2 aligns across 12 bases. This CDR3 is 17 amino acids long. V was pared by 4 bases and J by 4 bases, with 10 bases of the junction left unmatched. CDR1 is SGHTA and CDR2 is FQGNSA in the germline V gene. The CDR3 coding sequence is TGTGCCAGCAGCTCGAGACTAGCGGGAGTCCCCCGAGAGACCCAGTACTTC. Amino acid sequence: CASSSRLAGVPRETQYF.

The chain carries TRBV7-9 and TRBJ2-1; a weak D match, TRBD2 (6 bases). The CDR3 sequence is 13 residues long. From germline, CDR1 is SEHNR and CDR2 FQNEAQ (reference sequence). Trimming stripped 3 bases from V and 11 bases from J, with 14 bases between. Written as DNA, the CDR3 is TGTGCCAGCAGCTTGGAGGGACTCACGAAGCAGTTCTTC. It is translated as CASSLEGLTKQFF.

The chain carries TRBV11-2 and TRBJ2-5; 7 nucleotides agree with TRBD2. V trimming: 5 bases; J trimming: 7 bases; junction bases outside the gene matches: 10. The CDR3 consists of 14 residues. In germline, CDR1 is SGHAT, CDR2 FQNNGV. CDR3 amino acids: CASSRPRDYGTQYF. The CDR3 nucleotides are TGTGCCAGCAGCCGACCCCGGGACTATGGGACCCAGTACTTC.

The CDR3 nucleotides read TGTGCCAGCAGCGCCGGGTTAGGCGAAAAACTGTTTTTT. Translated: CASSAGLGEKLFF. V is TRBV9 and J is TRBJ1-4; D unresolved. Germline V gives CDR1 SGDLS, CDR2 YYNGEE. The length of the CDR3 is 13 residues. The V gene lost 3 bases and the J gene lost 8 bases, with 11 bases spanning the gap.

This clone turned up a few times. The V call is TRBV19, the J call TRBJ2-2, with 11 bases matching TRBD1. V shed 10 bases, J shed 4 bases, and the junction held 8 bases outside the gene matches. CDR3 length: 15 residues. Germline CDR1 reads LNHDA; CDR2 reads SQIVND (reference sequence). Here the CDR3 reads CATKRDRGSTGELFF. DNA of the CDR3: TGTGCCACTAAGAGGGACAGGGGGTCCACCGGGGAGCTGTTTTTT.

The V gene is TRBV5-1, the J gene TRBJ1-6; TRBD1 matches at 8 bases. CDR3 length equals 14 residues. Trimming at V came to 5 bases and at J to 7 bases, leaving 5 bases not matched to a gene. CDR1 and CDR2 (germline): SGHRS, YFSETQ. DNA for the CDR3: TGCGCCAGCAGGCGAGACAGGGGAAATTCACCCCTCCACTTT. Its translation is CASRRDRGNSPLHF.

The genes are TRBV6-2 or TRBV6-3 and TRBJ1-1; D is unresolved. The germline V gene encodes CDR1 MNHEY and CDR2 SVGEGT. The CDR3 contains 13 residues. The V and J ends lost 2 bases and 9 bases respectively, with 13 bases between them. DNA for the CDR3: TGTGCCAGCAGTTACACCCCACCCGGGAAAGCTTTCTTT. Encoded protein: CASSYTPPGKAFF.

There are a few counts of this clone. The gene calls are TRBV18 and TRBJ1-2, with D possibly TRBD1 on 6 matching bases. Germline assignment: CDR1 KGHSH and CDR2 LQKENI. The CDR3 has 15 amino acids. Trimming removed 3 bases from V and 1 base from J, with 12 bases in between. In DNA form, the CDR3 reads TGTGCCAGCTCACCGGACAGTTCCATTAACTATGGCTACACCTTC. Translating it yields CASSPDSSINYGYTF.

The chain is built from TRBV21-1 and TRBJ2-7; the table's TRBD1 call for D was not verified on the DNA. TRBV21-1 has pseudogene status. CDR3 size: 19 residues. The CDR3 loop reads CASSKAARGRRMSVGEQYF. CDR3 bases: TGTGCCAGCAGCAAAGCTGCCAGGGGGCGAAGAATGAGTGTCGGGGAGCAGTACTTC.

This chain connects TRBV7-8 to TRBJ2-7; the match to TRBD2 covers 12 bases. The CDR3 runs 16 residues. Trimming removed 5 bases from V and 2 bases from J; junction bases left unmatched: 7. Germline CDR1 SGHVS, CDR2 FQNEAQ. The CDR3 loop is CASSRRLAGETYEQYF. As DNA, the CDR3 is TGTGCCAGCAGCCGCCGACTAGCGGGAGAGACCTACGAGCAGTACTTC.

This clone was seen only once. V gene TRBV5-6 combines with J gene TRBJ1-4; no clear D gene. From germline, CDR1 is SGHDT and CDR2 YYEEEE. The CDR3 is made up of 15 amino acids. The V and J ends lost 5 bases and 8 bases respectively, with 19 bases between them. The CDR3 DNA sequence: TGTGCCAGCAGGAGATACGGGGTAATTGGGGAAAAACTGTTTTTT. Translated, it gives CASRRYGVIGEKLFF. The entire variable domain, with the rest obtained from reference TRBV5-6 and TRBJ1-4, is as follows: DAGVTQSPTHLIKTRGQQVTLRCSPKSGHDTVSWYQQALGQGPQFIFQYYEEEERQRGNFPDRFSGHQFPNYSSELNVNALLLGDSALYLCASRRYGVIGEKLFFGSGTQLSVL.

The chain is built from TRBV5-5 and TRBJ2-1, with TRBD2 matching over 7 bases. Germline trimming cut 4 bases from V and 4 bases from J; bases unmatched to any gene: 11. The CDR3 covers 16 residues. CDR1 and CDR2 from the germline V gene are SGHKS and YYEKEE (reference sequence). Here the CDR3 DNA reads TGTGCCAGCAGCCTCCTGAGAGCGGGGATTTACAATGAGCAGTTCTTC. Translated, it gives CASSLLRAGIYNEQFF. The full variable domain, completed using reference TRBV5-5 and TRBJ2-1, is DAGVTQSPTHLIKTRGQQVTLRCSPISGHKSVSWYQQVLGQGPQFIFQYYEKEERGRGNFPDRFSARQFPNYSSELNVNALLLGDSALYLCASSLLRAGIYNEQFFGPGTRLTVL.

Only one count was recorded for this clone. The chain recombines TRBV5-4 with TRBJ2-3; the D gene is possibly TRBD1 (6 bases). Germline loops: CDR1 SGHNT, CDR2 YYREEE (reference sequence). The ends were cut back, 6 bases at V and 5 bases at J, with 16 bases in the middle. The CDR3 extends over 14 amino acids. CDR3 DNA sequence: TGTGCCAGCACGCTAGGGGGTCTCGTAGATACGCAGTATTTT. Residues: CASTLGGLVDTQYF.

This clone was observed once. The chain is built from TRBV7-8 and TRBJ2-7, with D uncertain. The germline V and J ends were trimmed by 4 bases and 4 bases, with 23 bases remaining between them. Germline V gene sequence: CDR1 SGHVS, CDR2 FQNEAQ. The CDR3 covers 17 residues. For the CDR3, the DNA is TGTGCCAGCAGCTCACTCCAGACTCCCCCGTACCATTACGAGCAGTACTTC. Translating it yields CASSSLQTPPYHYEQYF.

The table lists this clone with a count of one. This chain connects TRBV2 to TRBJ1-2; 8 nucleotides line up with TRBD1. The CDR3 totals 18 residues. V lost 6 bases to trimming and J lost 3 bases; unmatched junction nucleotides: 18. Germline V gives CDR1 SNHLY, CDR2 FYNNEI. The CDR3 spells CASSASYAPLTGDYGYTF. DNA of the CDR3: TGTGCCAGCAGCGCATCATATGCCCCCCTGACAGGGGACTATGGCTACACCTTC.

V is TRBV5-1 and J is TRBJ1-2; D perhaps matches TRBD1 (6 bases). Between the trimmed V and J ends, which lost 3 bases and 6 bases, there was a span of 18 bases. The CDR3 spans 15 residues. Germline V gene data show CDR1 as SGHRS and CDR2 as YFSETQ. The DNA for the CDR3 is TGCGCCAGCAGCTCTCTGCAACAGGGTCTGGATGGCTACACCTTC. Translation: CASSSLQQGLDGYTF.

The J gene is TRBJ2-3, the V gene TRBV28; 7 nucleotides match TRBD2. Germline-derived CDR1 and CDR2 are MDHEN and SYDVKM. J was trimmed by 1 base and V by 5 bases; bases with no gene match: 6. The CDR3 runs to 15 residues. This CDR3 is CASSGSGMGTDTQYF. CDR3 DNA: TGTGCCAGCAGTGGCAGCGGGATGGGCACAGATACGCAGTATTTT.

CDR3 bases: TGTGCCAGCAGTTTTATAACCTTCAGGGCTGGAAACACTGAAGCTTTCTTT. Its translation is CASSFITFRAGNTEAFF. The J gene is TRBJ1-1, the V gene TRBV28, with D maybe TRBD1 (5 bases). Germline CDR1 is MDHEN and CDR2 is SYDVKM. This CDR3 has 17 amino acids. V lost 3 bases and J lost 2, with 19 bases in between.

This chain links TRBV6-2 or TRBV6-3 with TRBJ1-1; 7 bases are a match to TRBD1. The CDR3 covers 14 residues. CDR1 MNHEY and CDR2 SVGEGT come from the germline V gene. The trim removed 2 bases at V and 11 bases at J, leaving 11 bases unmatched. In nucleotides, the CDR3 is TGTGCCAGCAGTTACCAGAGACAGGGCCTGAGGGCTTTCTTT. It is translated as CASSYQRQGLRAFF.

The V call is TRBV9, the J call TRBJ2-7, with D possibly matching TRBD1 (6 bases). V was pared by 3 bases and J by 2 bases, with 12 bases between. The CDR3 is made up of 14 amino acids. Per germline, CDR1 SGDLS and CDR2 YYNGEE. The CDR3 loop is CASSAGNRAYEQYF. The CDR3 region has the DNA TGTGCCAGCAGCGCTGGGAACAGGGCCTACGAGCAGTACTTC.

The chain joins TRBV11-3 to TRBJ2-2; TRBD1 aligns across 7 bases. From germline, CDR1 is SGHNT and CDR2 YENEEA. J was trimmed by 6 bases and V by 1 base; bases with no gene match: 2. The CDR3 is made up of 14 amino acids. The CDR3 DNA is TGTGCCAGCAGCTTAGGACAGGGATCCGGGGAGCTGTTTTTT. Encoded protein: CASSLGQGSGELFF.

V is TRBV11-2 and J is TRBJ2-7; D gene unclear. This CDR3 comprises 13 residues. Germline V gives CDR1 SGHAT, CDR2 FQNNGV. Trimming stripped 3 bases from V and 2 bases from J, with 8 bases between. The CDR3 DNA sequence: TGTGCCAGCAGCTTTCCAGGCACCTACGAGCAGTACTTC. Its translation is CASSFPGTYEQYF.

Only a few counts were recorded for this clone. V gene TRBV7-9 combines with J gene TRBJ2-5, with TRBD2 matching over 14 bases. Germline lookup yields CDR1 SEHNR and CDR2 FQNEAQ (reference sequence). The ends lost 6 bases at V and 5 bases at J; junction bases unmatched: 8. The CDR3 runs 16 residues. CDR3 sequence: CASRPGLAGVGETQYF. The CDR3 DNA follows: TGTGCCAGCAGGCCGGGACTAGCGGGAGTGGGGGAGACCCAGTACTTC. The whole variable domain, filled in from reference TRBV7-9 and TRBJ2-5, reads DTGVSQNPRHKITKRGQNVTFRCDPISEHNRLYWYRQTLGQGPEFLTYFQNEAQLEKSRLLSDRFSAERPKGSFSTLEIQRTEQGDSAMYLCASRPGLAGVGETQYFGPGTRLLVL.

The V call is TRBV4-1, the J call TRBJ2-1; TRBD2 might be the D (5 bases). Deletions cut 4 bases from V and 7 bases from J, with 14 bases between. Germline CDR1 and CDR2: MGHRA and YSYEKL. The CDR3 runs 14 residues. CDR3 sequence (DNA): TGCGCCAGCAGCCGGACTGGTGGCAGGAATGAGCAGTTCTTC. Its protein product is CASSRTGGRNEQFF.